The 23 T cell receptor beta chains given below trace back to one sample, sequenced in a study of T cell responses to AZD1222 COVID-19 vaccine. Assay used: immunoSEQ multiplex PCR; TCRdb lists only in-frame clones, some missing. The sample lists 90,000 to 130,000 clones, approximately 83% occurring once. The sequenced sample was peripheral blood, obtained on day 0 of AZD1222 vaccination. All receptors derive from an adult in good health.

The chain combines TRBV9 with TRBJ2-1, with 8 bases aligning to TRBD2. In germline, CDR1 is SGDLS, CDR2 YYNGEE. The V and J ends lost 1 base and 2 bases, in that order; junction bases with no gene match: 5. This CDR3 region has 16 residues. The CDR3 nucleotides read TGTGCCAGCAGCGTATGGGTTAGCGGGGCCTACAATGAGCAGTTCTTC. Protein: CASSVWVSGAYNEQFF.

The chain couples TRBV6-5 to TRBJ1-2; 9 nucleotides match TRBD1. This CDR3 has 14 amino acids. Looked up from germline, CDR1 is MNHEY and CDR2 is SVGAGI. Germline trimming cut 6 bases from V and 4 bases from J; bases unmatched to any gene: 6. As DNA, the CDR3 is TGTGCCAGCAGGGGGACAGGGTATGGCTATGGCTACACCTTC. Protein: CASRGTGYGYGYTF.

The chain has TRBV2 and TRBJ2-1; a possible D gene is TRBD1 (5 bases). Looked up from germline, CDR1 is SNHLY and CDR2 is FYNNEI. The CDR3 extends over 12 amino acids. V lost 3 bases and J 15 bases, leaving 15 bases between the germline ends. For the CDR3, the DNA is TGTGCCAGCAGTGATGACAGTTATATGCCGTTCTTC. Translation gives CASSDDSYMPFF.

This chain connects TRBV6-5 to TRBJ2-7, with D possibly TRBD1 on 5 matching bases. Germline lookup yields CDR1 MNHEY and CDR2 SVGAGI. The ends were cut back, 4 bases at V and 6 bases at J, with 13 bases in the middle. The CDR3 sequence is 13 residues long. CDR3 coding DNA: TGTGCCAGCAGTTCCCGGACACGGAGCGAGCAGTACTTC. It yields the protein CASSSRTRSEQYF.

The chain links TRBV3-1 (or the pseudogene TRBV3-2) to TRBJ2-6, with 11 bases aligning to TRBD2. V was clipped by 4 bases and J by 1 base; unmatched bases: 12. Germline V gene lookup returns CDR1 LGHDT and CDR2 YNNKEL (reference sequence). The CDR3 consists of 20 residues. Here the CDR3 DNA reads TGTGCCAGCAGCCCCACTAGCGGGAGTAGCCTAACTTCTGGGGCCAACGTCCTGACTTTC. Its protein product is CASSPTSGSSLTSGANVLTF.

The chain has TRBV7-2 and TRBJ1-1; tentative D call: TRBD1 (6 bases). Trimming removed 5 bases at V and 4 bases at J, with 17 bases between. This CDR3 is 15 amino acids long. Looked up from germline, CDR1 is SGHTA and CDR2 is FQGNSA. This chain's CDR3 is CASSPFRGGTTEAFF. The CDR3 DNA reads TGTGCCAGCAGCCCGTTCAGAGGGGGGACCACTGAAGCTTTCTTT.

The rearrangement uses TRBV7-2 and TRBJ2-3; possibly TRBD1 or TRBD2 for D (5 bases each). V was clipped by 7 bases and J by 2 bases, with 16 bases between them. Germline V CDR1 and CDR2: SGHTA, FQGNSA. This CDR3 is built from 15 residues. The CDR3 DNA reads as TGTGCCAGCAACAGGACTCCCAACCCCACAGATACGCAGTATTTT. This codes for CASNRTPNPTDTQYF.

The chain's CDR3 is CAWSLGEQGRNQPQHF. CDR3 bases: TGTGCCTGGAGTTTAGGGGAACAGGGGCGCAATCAGCCCCAGCATTTT. This chain joins TRBV30 and TRBJ1-5; TRBD1 aligns across 7 bases. The J segment lost 2 bases and the V segment lost 2 bases, leaving 9 bases of the junction unmatched. This CDR3 comprises 16 residues. Germline CDR1 and CDR2: GTSNPN and SVGIG (reference sequence).

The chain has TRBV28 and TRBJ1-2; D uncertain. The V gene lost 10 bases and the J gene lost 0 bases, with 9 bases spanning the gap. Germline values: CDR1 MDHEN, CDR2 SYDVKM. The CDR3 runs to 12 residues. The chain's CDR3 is CATSRSNYGYTF. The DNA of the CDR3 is TGTGCCACCTCGAGGTCTAACTATGGCTACACCTTC.

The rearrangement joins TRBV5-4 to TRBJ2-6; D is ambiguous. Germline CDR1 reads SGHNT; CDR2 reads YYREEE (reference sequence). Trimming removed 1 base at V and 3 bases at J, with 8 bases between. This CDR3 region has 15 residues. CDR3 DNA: TGTGCCAGCAGCTTGAGGGAAGTTGGGGCCAACGTCCTGACTTTC. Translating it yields CASSLREVGANVLTF.

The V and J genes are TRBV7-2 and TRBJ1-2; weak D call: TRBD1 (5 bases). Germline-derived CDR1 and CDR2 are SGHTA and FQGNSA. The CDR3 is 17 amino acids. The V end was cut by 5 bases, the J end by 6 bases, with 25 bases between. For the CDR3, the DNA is TGTGCCAGCAGCCCAGGAGGAGACGGTTGGGGCTCGGATGGCTACACCTTC. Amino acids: CASSPGGDGWGSDGYTF. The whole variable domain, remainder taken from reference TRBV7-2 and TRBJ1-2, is GAGVSQSPSNKVTEKGKDVELRCDPISGHTALYWYRQSLGQGLEFLIYFQGNSAPDKSGLPSDRFSAERTGGSVSTLTIQRTQQEDSAVYLCASSPGGDGWGSDGYTFGSGTRLTVV.

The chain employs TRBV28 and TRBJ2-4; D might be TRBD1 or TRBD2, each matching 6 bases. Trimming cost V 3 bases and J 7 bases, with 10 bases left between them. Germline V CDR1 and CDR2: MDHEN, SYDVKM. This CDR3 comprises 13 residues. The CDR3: CASSFSGANIQYF. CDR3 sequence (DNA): TGTGCCAGCAGTTTTTCGGGGGCCAACATTCAGTACTTC.

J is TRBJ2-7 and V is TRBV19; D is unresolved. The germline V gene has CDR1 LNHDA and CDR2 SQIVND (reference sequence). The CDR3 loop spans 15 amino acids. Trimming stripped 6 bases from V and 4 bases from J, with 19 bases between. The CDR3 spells CASSETSGSPYEQYF. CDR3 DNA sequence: TGTGCCAGTAGCGAAACCTCCGGGTCGCCATACGAGCAGTACTTC.

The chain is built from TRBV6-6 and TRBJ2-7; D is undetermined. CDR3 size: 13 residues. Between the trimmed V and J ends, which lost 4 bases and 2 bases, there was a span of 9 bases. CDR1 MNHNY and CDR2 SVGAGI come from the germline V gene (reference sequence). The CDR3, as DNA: TGTGCCAGCAGTTTGGACGAAGCCTACGAGCAGTACTTC. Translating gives CASSLDEAYEQYF.

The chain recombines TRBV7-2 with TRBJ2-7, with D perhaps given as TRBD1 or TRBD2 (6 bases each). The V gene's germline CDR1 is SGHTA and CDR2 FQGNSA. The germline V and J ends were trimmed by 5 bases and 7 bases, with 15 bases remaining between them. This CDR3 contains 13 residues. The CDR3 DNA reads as TGTGCCAGCAGCCCCGGGCAGGGGAGGGAGCAGTACTTC. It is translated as CASSPGQGREQYF.

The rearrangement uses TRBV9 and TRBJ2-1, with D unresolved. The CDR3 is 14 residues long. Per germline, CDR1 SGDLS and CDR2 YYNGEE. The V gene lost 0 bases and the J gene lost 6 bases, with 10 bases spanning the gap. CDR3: CASSVEPLGNEQFF. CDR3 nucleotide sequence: TGTGCCAGCAGCGTAGAGCCGCTAGGCAATGAGCAGTTCTTC.

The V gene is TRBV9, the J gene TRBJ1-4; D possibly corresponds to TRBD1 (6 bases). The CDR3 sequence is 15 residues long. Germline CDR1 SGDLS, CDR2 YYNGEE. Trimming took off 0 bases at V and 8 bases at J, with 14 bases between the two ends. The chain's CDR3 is CASSVGAGEGEKLFF. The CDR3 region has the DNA TGTGCCAGCAGCGTAGGGGCAGGGGAAGGGGAAAAACTGTTTTTT.

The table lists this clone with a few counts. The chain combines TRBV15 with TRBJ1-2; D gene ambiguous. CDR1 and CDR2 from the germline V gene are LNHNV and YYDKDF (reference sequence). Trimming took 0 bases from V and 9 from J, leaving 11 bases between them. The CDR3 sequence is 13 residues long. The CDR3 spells CATSRDREERYTF. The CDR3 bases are TGTGCCACCAGCAGAGATCGCGAGGAGCGCTACACCTTC.

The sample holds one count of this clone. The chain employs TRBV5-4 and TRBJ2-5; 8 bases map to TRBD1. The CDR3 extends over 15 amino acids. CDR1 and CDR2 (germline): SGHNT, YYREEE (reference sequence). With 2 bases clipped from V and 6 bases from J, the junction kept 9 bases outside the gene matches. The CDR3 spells CASSFRTGTSQTQYF. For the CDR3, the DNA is TGTGCCAGCAGCTTCCGGACAGGGACGTCCCAGACCCAGTACTTC.

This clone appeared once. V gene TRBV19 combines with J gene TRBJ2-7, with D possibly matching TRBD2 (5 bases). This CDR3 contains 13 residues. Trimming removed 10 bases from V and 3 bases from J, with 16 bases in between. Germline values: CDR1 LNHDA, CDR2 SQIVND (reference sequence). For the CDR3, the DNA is TGTGCCACCGGGAACAGACCCCTCTACGAGCAGTACTTC. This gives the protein CATGNRPLYEQYF.

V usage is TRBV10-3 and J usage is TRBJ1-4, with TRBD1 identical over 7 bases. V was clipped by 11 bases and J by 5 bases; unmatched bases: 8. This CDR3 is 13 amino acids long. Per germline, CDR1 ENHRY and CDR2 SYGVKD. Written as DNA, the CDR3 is TGTGCCGCCGGACAGGAACAAAATGAAAAACTGTTTTTT. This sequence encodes CAAGQEQNEKLFF.

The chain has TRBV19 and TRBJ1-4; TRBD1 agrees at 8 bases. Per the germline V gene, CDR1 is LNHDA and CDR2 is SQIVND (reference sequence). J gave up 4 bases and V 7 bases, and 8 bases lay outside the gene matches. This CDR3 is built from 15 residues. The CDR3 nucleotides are TGTGCCAGTAACCAGGGGGCAGTGAATAATGAAAAACTGTTTTTT. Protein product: CASNQGAVNNEKLFF.

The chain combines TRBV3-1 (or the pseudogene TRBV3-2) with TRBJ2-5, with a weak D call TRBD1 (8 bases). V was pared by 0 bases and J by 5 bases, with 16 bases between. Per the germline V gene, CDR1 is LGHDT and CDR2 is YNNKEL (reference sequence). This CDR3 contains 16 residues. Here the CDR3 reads CASSQDPGQGGETQYF. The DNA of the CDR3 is TGTGCCAGCAGCCAAGATCCTGGACAGGGAGGGGAGACCCAGTACTTC.